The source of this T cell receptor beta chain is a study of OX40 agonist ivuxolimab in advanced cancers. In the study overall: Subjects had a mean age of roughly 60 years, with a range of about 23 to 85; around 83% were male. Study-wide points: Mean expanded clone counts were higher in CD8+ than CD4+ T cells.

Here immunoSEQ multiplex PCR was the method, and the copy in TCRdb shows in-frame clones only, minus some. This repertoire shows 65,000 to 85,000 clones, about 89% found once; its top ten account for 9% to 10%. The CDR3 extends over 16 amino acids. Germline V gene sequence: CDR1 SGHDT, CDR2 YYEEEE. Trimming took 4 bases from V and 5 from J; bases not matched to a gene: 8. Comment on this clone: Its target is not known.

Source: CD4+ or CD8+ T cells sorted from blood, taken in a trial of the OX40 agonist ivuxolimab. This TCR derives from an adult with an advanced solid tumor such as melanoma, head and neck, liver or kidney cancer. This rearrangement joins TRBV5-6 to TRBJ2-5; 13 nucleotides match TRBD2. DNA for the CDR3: TGTGCCAGCAGCAGAACTAGCGGGAGGGCCTGGGAGACCCAGTACTTC. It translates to CASSRTSGRAWETQYF. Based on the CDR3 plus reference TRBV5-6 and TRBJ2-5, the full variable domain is DAGVTQSPTHLIKTRGQQVTLRCSPKSGHDTVSWYQQALGQGPQFIFQYYEEEERQRGNFPDRFSGHQFPNYSSELNVNALLLGDSALYLCASSRTSGRAWETQYFGPGTRLLVL.